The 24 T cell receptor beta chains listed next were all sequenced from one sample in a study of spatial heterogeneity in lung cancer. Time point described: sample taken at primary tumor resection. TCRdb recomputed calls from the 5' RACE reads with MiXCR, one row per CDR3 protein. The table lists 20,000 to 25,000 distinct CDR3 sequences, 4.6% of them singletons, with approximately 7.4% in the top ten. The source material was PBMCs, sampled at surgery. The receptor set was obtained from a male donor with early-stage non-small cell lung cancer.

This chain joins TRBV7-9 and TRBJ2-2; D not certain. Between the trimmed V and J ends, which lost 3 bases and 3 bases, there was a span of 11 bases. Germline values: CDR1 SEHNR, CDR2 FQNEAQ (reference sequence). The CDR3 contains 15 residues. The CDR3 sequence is CASSFFQADTGELFF. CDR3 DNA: TGTGCCAGCAGCTTCTTTCAGGCGGACACCGGGGAGCTGTTTTTT.

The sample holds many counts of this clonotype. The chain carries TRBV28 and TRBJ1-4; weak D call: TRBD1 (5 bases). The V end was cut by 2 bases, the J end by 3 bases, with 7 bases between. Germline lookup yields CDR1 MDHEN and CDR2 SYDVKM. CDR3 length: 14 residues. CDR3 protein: CASSLLQANEKLFF. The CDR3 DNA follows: TGTGCCAGCAGTTTACTACAGGCTAATGAAAAACTGTTTTTT.

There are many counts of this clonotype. The DNA of the CDR3 is TGCAGTGCTAGGTTTGACAGGGCTTCGGGCTACACCTTC. Amino acids: CSARFDRASGYTF. This rearrangement joins TRBV20-1 to TRBJ1-2; 7 nucleotides match TRBD1. The CDR3 runs to 13 residues. After removal of 3 bases from V and 8 bases from J, the junction contained 9 bases not matched to a gene. Germline loops: CDR1 DFQATT, CDR2 SNEGSKA (reference sequence).

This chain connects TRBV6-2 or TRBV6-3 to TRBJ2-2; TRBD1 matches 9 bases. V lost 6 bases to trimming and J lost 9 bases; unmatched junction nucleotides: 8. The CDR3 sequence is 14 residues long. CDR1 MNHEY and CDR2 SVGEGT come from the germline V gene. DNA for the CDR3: TGTGCCAGCAGCGGGACAGGGACTCATCGGGAGCTGTTTTTT. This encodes CASSGTGTHRELFF.

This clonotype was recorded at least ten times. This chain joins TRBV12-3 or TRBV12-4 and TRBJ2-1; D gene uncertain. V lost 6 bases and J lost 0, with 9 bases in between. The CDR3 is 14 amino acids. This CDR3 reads CASSVASSYNEQFF. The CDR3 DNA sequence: TGTGCCAGCAGCGTCGCGAGCTCCTACAATGAGCAGTTCTTC.

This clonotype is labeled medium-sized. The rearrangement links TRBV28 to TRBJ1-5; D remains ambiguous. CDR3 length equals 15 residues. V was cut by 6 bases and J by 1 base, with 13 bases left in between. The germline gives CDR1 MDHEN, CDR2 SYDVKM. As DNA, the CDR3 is TGTGCCAGCAGCGTAGCCGGGCCCAGCAATCAGCCCCAGCATTTT. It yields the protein CASSVAGPSNQPQHF.

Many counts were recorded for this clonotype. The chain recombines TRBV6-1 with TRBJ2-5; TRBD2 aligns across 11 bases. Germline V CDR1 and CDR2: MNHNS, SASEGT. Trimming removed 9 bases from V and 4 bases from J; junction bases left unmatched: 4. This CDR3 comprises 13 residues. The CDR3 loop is CARSSGGRETQYF. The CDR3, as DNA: TGTGCCAGATCTAGCGGGGGGAGAGAGACCCAGTACTTC.

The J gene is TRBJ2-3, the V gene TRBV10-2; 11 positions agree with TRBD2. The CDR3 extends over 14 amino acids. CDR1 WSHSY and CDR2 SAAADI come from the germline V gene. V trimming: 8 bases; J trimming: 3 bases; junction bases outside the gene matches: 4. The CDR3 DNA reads TGCGCCAGCCGAACTAGCGGGGGTACAGATACGCAGTATTTT. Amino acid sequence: CASRTSGGTDTQYF.

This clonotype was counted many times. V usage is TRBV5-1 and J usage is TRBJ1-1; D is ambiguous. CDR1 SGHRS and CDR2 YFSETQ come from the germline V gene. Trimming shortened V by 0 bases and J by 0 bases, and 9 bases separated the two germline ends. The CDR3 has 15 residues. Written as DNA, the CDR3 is TGCGCCAGCAGCTTGGTTGGAGGATTGAACACTGAAGCTTTCTTT. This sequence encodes CASSLVGGLNTEAFF.

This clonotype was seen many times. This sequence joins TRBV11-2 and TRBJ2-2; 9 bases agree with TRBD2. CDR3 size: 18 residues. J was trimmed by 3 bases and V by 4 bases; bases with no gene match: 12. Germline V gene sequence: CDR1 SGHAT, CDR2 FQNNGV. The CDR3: CASSSGLAFVRDTGELFF. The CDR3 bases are TGTGCCAGCAGCTCCGGACTAGCGTTTGTTCGGGACACCGGGGAGCTGTTTTTT.

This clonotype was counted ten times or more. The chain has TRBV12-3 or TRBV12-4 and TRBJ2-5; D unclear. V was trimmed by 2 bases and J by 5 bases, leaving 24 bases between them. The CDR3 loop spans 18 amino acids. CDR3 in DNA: TGTGCCAGCAGTTTAAGTCGGCTAAGTAAGGGCTCCAAGGAGACCCAGTACTTC. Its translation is CASSLSRLSKGSKETQYF.

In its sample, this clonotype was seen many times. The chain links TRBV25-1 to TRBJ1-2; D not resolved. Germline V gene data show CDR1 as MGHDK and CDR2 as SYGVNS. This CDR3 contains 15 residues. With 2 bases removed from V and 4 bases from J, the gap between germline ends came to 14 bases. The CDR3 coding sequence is TGTGCCAGCAGTGAAGGTCTGGCCCAAGGCTATGGCTACACCTTC. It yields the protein CASSEGLAQGYGYTF.

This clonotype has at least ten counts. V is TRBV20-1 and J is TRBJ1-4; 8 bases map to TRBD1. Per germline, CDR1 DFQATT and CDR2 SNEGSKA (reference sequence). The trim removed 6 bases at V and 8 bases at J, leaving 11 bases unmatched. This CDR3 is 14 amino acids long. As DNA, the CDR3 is TGCAGTGCCCCACGCAGGGGGCGATGGGAAAAACTGTTTTTT. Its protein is CSAPRRGRWEKLFF.

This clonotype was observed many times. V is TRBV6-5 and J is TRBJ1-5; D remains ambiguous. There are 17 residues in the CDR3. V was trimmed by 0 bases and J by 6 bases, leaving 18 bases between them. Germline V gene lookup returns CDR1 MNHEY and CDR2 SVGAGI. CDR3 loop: CASSYSREGLKTQPQHF. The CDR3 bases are TGTGCCAGCAGTTACTCGAGAGAAGGGTTGAAGACTCAGCCCCAGCATTTT.

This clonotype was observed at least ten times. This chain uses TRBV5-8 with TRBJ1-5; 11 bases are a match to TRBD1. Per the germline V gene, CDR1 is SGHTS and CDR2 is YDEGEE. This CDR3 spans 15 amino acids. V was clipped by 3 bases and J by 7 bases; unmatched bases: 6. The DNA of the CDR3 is TGTGCCAGCAGCTCGGGACAGGGGGTAGGACAGCCCCAGCATTTT. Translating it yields CASSSGQGVGQPQHF.

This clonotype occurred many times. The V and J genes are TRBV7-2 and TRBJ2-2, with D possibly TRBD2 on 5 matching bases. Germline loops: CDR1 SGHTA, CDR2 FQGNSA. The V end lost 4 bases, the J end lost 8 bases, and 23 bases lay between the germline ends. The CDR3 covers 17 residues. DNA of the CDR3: TGTGCCAGCAGCTCAGGACCGGGATCAGGACCATCAGGGGAGCTGTTTTTT. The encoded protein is CASSSGPGSGPSGELFF.

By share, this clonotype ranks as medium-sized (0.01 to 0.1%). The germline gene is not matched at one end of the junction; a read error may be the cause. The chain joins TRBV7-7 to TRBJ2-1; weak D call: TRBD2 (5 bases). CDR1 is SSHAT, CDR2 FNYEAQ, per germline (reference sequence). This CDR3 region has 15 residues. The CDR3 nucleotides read TGTGCTAGCAGCCCGGCGGAGGCTAGATACAATGAGCAGTTCTTC. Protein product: CASSPAEARYNEQFF.

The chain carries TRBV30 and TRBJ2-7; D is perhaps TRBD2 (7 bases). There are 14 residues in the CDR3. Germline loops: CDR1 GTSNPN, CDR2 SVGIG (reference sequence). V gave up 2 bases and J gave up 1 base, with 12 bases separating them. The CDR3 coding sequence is TGTGCCTGGAGTATGGGGGGGGCTTCCTACGAGCAGTACTTC. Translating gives CAWSMGGASYEQYF.

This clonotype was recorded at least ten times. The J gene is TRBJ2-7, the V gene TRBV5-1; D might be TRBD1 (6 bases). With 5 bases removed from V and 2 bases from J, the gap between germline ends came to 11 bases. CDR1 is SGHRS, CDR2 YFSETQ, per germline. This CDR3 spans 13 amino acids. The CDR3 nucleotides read TGCGCCAGCAGGGATGGACAGACCTACGAGCAGTACTTC. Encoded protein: CASRDGQTYEQYF.

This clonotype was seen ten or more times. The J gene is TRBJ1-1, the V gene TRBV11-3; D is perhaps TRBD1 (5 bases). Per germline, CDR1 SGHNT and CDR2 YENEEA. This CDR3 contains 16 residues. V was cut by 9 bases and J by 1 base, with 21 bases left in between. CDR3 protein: CASRINLGTGNTEAFF. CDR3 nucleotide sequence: TGTGCCAGTCGAATAAACCTAGGGACGGGGAACACTGAAGCTTTCTTT.

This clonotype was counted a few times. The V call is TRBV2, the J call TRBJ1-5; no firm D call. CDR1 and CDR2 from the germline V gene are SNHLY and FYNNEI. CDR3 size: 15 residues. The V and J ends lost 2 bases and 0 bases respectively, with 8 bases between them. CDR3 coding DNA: TGTGCCAGCAGTGAATCTGAGAATAGCAATCAGCCCCAGCATTTT. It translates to CASSESENSNQPQHF.

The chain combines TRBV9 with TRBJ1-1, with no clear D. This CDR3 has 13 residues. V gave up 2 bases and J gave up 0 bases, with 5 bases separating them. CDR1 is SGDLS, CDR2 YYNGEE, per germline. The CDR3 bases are TGTGCCAGCAGCGTTACTATGAACACTGAAGCTTTCTTT. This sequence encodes CASSVTMNTEAFF.

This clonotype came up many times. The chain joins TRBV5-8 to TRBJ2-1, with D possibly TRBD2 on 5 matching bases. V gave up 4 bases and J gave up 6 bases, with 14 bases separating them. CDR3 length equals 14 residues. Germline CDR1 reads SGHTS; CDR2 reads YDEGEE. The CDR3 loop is CASSPRTRGNEQFF. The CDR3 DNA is TGTGCCAGCAGCCCAAGGACTCGCGGCAATGAGCAGTTCTTC.

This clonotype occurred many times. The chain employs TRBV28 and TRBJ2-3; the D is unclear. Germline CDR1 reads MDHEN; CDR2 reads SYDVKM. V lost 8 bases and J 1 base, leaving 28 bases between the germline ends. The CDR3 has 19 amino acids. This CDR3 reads CASRPVPGSAIGGTDTQYF. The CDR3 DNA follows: TGTGCCAGCCGACCTGTTCCTGGATCAGCTATTGGAGGCACAGATACGCAGTATTTT.